This TCR beta chain was profiled in a study of blood T cell repertoires in COVID-19. Original handling: For nucleated cells, counts were estimated from reference gene primer amplification. The table came from immunoSEQ multiplex PCR; TCRdb's copy has only in-frame clones and leaves some out. The V and J calls and the clone size are those of that table, but D and trimming were determined from the DNA. The sample lists 50,000 or so clones; 75% to 85% were seen once. The CDR3 spans 17 residues. CDR1 is LGHNA, CDR2 YNFKEQ, per germline. V was pared by 0 bases and J by 5 bases, with 17 bases between. This TCR was recovered from a man aged 35 to 55 with acute or convalescent COVID-19. The chain employs TRBV4-2 and TRBJ1-5; a weak D match, TRBD1 (5 bases). Sequenced sample: peripheral blood. DNA for the CDR3: TGTGCCAGCAGCCAAGACGGAGGGGCAGGGAGCGATCAGCCCCAGCATTTT. Its translation is CASSQDGGAGSDQPQHF.